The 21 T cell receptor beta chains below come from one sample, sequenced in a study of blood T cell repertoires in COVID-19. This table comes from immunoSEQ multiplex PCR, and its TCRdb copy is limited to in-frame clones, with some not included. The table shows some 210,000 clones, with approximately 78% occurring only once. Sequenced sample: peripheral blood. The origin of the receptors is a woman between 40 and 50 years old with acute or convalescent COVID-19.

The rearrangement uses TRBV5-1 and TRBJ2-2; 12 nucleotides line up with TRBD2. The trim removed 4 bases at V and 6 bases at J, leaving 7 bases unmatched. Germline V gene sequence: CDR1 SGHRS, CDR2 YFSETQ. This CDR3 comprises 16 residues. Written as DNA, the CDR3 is TGCGCCAGCAGCACGACTAGCGGGAGTATTCCCGGGGAGCTGTTTTTT. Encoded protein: CASSTTSGSIPGELFF. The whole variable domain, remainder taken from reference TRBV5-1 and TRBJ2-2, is KAGVTQTPRYLIKTRGQQVTLSCSPISGHRSVSWYQQTPGQGLQFLFEYFSETQRNKGNFPGRFSGRQFSNSRSEMNVSTLELGDSALYLCASSTTSGSIPGELFFGEGSRLTVL.

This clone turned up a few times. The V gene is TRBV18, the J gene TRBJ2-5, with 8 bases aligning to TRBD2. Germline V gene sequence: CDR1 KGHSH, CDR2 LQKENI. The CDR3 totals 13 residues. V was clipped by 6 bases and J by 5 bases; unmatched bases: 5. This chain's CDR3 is CASSLGLGETQYF. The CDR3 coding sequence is TGTGCCAGCTCCCTGGGACTAGGGGAGACCCAGTACTTC. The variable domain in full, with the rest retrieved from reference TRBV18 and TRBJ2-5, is NAGVMQNPRHLVRRRGQEARLRCSPMKGHSHVYWYRQLPEEGLKFMVYLQKENIIDESGMPKERFSAEFPKEGPSILRIQQVVRGDSAAYFCASSLGLGETQYFGPGTRLLVL.

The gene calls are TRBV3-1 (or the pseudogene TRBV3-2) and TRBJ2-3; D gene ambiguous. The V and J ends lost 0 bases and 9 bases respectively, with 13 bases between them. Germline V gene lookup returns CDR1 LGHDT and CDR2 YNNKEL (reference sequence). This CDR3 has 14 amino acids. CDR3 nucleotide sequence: TGTGCCAGCAGCCAAGATAGGAGTCTACCCACGCAGTATTTT. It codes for CASSQDRSLPTQYF.

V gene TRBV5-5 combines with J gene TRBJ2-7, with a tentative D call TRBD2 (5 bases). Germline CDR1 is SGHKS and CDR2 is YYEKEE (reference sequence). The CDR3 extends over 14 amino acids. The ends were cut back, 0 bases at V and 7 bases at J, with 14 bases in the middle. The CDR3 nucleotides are TGTGCCAGCAGCTTGGTGGCAGCGGCAGGAGAGCAGTACTTC. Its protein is CASSLVAAAGEQYF.

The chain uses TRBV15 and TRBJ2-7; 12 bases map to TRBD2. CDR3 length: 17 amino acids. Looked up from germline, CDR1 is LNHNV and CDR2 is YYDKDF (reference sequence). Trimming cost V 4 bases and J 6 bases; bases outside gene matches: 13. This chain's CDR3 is CATSNRTGTSGFLEQYF. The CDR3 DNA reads TGTGCCACCAGCAATCGGACTGGGACTAGCGGGTTCCTCGAGCAGTACTTC.

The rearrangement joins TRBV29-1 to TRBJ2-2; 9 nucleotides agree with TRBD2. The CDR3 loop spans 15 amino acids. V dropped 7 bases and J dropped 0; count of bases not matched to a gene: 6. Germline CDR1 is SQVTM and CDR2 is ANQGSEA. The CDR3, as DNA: TGCAGCGCCAAGGGCGGGAGGGCGAACACCGGGGAGCTGTTTTTT. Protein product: CSAKGGRANTGELFF.

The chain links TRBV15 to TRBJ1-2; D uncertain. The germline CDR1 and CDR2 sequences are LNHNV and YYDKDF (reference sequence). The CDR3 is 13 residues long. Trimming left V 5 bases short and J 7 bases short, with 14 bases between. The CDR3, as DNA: TGTGCCACCAGCTCCTCAGCGACTTCTGGCTACACCTTC. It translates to CATSSSATSGYTF.

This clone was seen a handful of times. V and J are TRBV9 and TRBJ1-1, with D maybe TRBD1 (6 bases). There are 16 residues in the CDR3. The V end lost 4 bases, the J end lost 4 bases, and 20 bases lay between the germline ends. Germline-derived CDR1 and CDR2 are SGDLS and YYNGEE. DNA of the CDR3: TGTGCCAGCAGCCGGAGTATCGACAGGCCGGCCACTGAAGCTTTCTTT. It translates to CASSRSIDRPATEAFF.

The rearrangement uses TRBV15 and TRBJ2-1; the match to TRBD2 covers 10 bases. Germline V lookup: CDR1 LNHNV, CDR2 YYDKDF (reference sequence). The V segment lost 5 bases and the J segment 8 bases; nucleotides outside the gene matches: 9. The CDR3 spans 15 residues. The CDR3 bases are TGTGCCACCAGCGGGAGACTAGCGGGTGCGGATGAGCAGTTCTTC. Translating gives CATSGRLAGADEQFF.

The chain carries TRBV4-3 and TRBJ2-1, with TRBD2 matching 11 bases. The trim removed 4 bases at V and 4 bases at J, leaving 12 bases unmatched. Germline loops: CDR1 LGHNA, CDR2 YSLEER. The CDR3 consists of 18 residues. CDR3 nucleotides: TGCGCCAGCAGCCCTGGGGCTAGCGGGAGGCCAAATTACAATGAGCAGTTCTTC. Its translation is CASSPGASGRPNYNEQFF.

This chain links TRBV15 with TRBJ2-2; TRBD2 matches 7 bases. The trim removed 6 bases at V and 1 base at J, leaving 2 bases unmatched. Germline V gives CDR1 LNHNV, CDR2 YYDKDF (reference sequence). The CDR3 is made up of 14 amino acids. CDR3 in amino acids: CATRERENTGELFF. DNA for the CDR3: TGTGCCACCAGAGAGCGGGAGAACACCGGGGAGCTGTTTTTT.

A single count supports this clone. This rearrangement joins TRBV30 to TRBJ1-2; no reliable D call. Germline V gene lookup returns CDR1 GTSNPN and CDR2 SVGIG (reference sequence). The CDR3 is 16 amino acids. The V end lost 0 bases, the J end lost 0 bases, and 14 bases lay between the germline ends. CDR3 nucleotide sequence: TGTGCCTGGAGTGTAAGGAGGCCGCCTGCTAACTATGGCTACACCTTC. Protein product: CAWSVRRPPANYGYTF.

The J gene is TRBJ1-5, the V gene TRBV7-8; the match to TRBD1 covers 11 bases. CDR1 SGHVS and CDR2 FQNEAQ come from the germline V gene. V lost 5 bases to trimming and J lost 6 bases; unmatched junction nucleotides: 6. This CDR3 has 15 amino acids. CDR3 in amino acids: CASSPGQGASQPQHF. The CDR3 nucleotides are TGTGCCAGCAGCCCAGGACAGGGGGCCTCTCAGCCCCAGCATTTT.

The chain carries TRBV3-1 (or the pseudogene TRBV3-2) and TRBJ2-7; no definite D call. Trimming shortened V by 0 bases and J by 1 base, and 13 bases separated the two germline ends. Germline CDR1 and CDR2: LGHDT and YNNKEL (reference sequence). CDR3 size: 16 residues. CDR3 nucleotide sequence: TGTGCCAGCAGCCAAGAAATGGGCCGCAAATCCTACGAGCAGTACTTC. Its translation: CASSQEMGRKSYEQYF.

In nucleotides, the CDR3 is TGTGCCAGCAGAGGGACACTGAACACCGGGGAGCTGTTTTTT. Protein: CASRGTLNTGELFF. V gene TRBV27 combines with J gene TRBJ2-2; the D gene is possibly TRBD1 (6 bases). V shed 6 bases and J shed 1 base, with 9 bases lying between them. The CDR3 sequence is 14 residues long. The germline gives CDR1 MNHEY, CDR2 SMNVEV (reference sequence).

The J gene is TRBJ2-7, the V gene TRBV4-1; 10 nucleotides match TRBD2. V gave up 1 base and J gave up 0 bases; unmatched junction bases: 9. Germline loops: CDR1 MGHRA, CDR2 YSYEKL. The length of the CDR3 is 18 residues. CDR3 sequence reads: CASSQVTLLAGSSYEQYF. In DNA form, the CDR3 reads TGCGCCAGCAGCCAAGTTACCCTACTAGCGGGGAGCTCCTACGAGCAGTACTTC.

The CDR3 sequence is CASSPYQGSSYEQYF. The CDR3 DNA sequence: TGTGCCAGCTCACCGTATCAGGGGTCCTCCTACGAGCAGTACTTC. The rearrangement uses TRBV18 and TRBJ2-7; D perhaps matches TRBD1 (6 bases). Germline CDR1 is KGHSH and CDR2 is LQKENI. V was trimmed by 3 bases and J by 0 bases, leaving 12 bases between them. The CDR3 loop spans 15 amino acids. The full variable domain, completed using reference TRBV18 and TRBJ2-7, is NAGVMQNPRHLVRRRGQEARLRCSPMKGHSHVYWYRQLPEEGLKFMVYLQKENIIDESGMPKERFSAEFPKEGPSILRIQQVVRGDSAAYFCASSPYQGSSYEQYFGPGTRLTVT.

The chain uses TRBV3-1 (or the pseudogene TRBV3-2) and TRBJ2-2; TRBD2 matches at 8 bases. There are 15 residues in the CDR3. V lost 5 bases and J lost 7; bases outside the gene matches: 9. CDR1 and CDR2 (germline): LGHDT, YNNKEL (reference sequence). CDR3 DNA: TGTGCCAGCAGCAGATCGGGACTAGGGCACGGGGAGCTGTTTTTT. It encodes CASSRSGLGHGELFF.

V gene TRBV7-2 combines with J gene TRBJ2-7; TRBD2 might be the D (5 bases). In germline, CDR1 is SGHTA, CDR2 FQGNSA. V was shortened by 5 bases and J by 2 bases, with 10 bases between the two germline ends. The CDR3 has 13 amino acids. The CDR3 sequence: CASSVGLPYEQYF. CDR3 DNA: TGTGCCAGCAGCGTCGGACTGCCCTACGAGCAGTACTTC.

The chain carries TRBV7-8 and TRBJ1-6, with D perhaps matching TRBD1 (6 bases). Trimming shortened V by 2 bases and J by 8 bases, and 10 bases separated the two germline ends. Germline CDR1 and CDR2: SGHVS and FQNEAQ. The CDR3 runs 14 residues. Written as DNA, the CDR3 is TGTGCCAGCAGCTTAACAGGGCCTGATTCACCCCTCCACTTT. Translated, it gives CASSLTGPDSPLHF.

Here the CDR3 DNA reads TGTGCCAGCAGCCCTCGCCCGGGACTAGCGGGAGAGGAGCTGTTTTTT. As protein: CASSPRPGLAGEELFF. This rearrangement joins TRBV9 to TRBJ2-2, with 14 bases lining up with TRBD2. J was trimmed by 10 bases and V by 4 bases; bases with no gene match: 9. Germline values: CDR1 SGDLS, CDR2 YYNGEE. The length of the CDR3 is 16 residues.